This TCR beta chain was obtained from a study of molecular identifiers for immune sequencing clone quantification. TCRdb re-derived calls from the PCR reads in MiXCR, one entry per CDR3 protein. The data contain hundreds of thousands of distinct CDR3 sequences, about 20% of them seen just once; the ten biggest clones take up approximately 0.9%. This clonotype came up many times. The clonotype was recovered from a human donor in good health. Some libraries in this study had Jurkat cell RNA spiked in. Specimen: naive CD8+ T cells from blood, with Jurkat cell RNA spiked in. The subset here: FACS-sorted CD8+CD4-CCR7+CD45RA+ naive T cells.

CDR3 bases: TGCGCCAGCAGCCATGGACAGGGATCAAGGGAGCAGTACTTC. This sequence encodes CASSHGQGSREQYF. The J gene is TRBJ2-7, the V gene TRBV5-1, with 8 bases aligning to TRBD1. This CDR3 is 14 amino acids long. Germline V gene data show CDR1 as SGHRS and CDR2 as YFSETQ. With V trimmed by 4 bases and J by 7 bases, 10 bases remained unmatched.